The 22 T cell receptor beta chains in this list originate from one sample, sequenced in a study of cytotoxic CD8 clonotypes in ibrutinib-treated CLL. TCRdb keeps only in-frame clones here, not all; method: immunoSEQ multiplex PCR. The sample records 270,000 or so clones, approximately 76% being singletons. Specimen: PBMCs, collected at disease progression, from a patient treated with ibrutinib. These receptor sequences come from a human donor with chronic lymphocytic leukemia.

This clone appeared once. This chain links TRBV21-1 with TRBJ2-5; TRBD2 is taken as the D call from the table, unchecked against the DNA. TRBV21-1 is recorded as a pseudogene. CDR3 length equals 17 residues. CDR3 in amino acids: CASSKDGLAGEQETQYF. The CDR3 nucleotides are TGTGCCAGCAGCAAAGACGGTCTAGCGGGAGAGCAAGAGACCCAGTACTTC.

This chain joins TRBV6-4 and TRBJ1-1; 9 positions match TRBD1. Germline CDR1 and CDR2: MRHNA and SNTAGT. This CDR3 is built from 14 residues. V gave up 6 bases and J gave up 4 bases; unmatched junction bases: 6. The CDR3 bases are TGTGCCAGCAGAACAGGACAGGGGAGCACTGAAGCTTTCTTT. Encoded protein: CASRTGQGSTEAFF.

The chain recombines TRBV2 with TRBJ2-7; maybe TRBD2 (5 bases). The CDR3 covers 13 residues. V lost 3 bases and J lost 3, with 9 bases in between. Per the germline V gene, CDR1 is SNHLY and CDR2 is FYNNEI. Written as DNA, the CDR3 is TGTGCCAGCAGTGATTTTGGAGGCTACGAGCAGTACTTC. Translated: CASSDFGGYEQYF.

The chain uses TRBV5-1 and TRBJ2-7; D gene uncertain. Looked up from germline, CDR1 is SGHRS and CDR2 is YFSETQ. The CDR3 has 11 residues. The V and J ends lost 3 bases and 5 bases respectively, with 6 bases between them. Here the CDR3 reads CASSSRDEQYF. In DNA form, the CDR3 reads TGCGCCAGCAGCTCCCGCGACGAGCAGTACTTC.

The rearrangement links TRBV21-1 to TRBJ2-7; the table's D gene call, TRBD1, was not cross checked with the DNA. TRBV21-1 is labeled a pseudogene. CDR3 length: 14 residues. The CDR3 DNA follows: TGTGCCAGCAGCGGCCGGGACAGGGACCACGAGCAGTACTTC. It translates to CASSGRDRDHEQYF.

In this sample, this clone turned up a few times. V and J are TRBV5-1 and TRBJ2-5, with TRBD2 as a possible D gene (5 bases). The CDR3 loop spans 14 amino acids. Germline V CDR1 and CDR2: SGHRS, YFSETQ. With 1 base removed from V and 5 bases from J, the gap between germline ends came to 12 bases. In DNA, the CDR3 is TGCGCCAGCAGCTTGTCGGGATCTCGGGAGACCCAGTACTTC. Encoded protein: CASSLSGSRETQYF.

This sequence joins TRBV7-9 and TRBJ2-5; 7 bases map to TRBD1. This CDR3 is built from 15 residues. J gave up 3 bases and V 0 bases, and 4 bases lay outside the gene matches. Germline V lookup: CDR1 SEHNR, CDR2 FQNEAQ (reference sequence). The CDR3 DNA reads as TGTGCCAGCAGCTTAGCGGACAGGCGGAAAGAGACCCAGTACTTC. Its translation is CASSLADRRKETQYF.

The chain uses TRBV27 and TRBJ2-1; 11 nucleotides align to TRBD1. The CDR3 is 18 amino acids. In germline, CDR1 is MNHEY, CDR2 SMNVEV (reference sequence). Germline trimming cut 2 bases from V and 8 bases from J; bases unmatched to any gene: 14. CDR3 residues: CASSLPSARDRGWDEQFF. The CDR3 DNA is TGTGCCAGCAGTTTACCCAGCGCCCGGGACAGGGGGTGGGATGAGCAGTTCTTC.

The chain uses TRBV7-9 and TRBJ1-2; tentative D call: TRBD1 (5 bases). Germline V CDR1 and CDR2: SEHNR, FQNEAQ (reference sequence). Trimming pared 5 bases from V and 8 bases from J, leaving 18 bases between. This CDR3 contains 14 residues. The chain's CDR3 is CASSNTQGIEGYTF. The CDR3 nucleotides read TGTGCCAGCAGCAACACTCAGGGTATAGAGGGCTACACCTTC.

The CDR3 DNA reads as TGCGCCAGCAGCTTGTTAGGGGAGGATGGCTACACCTTC. Amino acids: CASSLLGEDGYTF. The J gene is TRBJ1-2, the V gene TRBV5-1; D might be TRBD1 (5 bases). V shed 1 base and J shed 6 bases, with 10 bases lying between them. The CDR3 runs 13 residues. Germline V gene data show CDR1 as SGHRS and CDR2 as YFSETQ.

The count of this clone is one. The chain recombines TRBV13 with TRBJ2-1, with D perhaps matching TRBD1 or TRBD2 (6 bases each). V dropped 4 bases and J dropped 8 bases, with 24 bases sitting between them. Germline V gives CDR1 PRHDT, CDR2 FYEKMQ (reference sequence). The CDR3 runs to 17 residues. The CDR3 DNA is TGTGCCAGCAGCTCCGGGAGTCAGGGGACTCACTTCTATGAGCAGTTCTTC. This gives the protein CASSSGSQGTHFYEQFF.

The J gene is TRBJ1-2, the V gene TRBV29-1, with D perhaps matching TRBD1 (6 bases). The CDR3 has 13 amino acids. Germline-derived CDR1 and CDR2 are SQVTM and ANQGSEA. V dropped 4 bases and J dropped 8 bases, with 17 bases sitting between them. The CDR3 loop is CSVGEQGVRGYTF. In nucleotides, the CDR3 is TGCAGCGTTGGGGAACAGGGTGTGCGCGGCTACACCTTC.

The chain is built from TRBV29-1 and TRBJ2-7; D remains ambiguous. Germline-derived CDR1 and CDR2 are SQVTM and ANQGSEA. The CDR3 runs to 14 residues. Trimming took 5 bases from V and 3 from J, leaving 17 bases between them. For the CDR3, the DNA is TGCAGCGTTCTCGAACCCATGGGCAGCTACGAGCAGTACTTC. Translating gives CSVLEPMGSYEQYF.

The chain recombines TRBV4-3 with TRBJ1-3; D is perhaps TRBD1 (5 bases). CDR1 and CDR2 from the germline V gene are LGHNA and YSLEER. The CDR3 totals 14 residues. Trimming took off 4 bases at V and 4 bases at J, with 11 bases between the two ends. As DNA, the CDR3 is TGCGCCAGCAGCCGCGGGACCGTCGGAAACACCATATATTTT. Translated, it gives CASSRGTVGNTIYF.

The DNA for the CDR3 is TGTGCCAGCGGATTCCAGGGTGGTGGGGGTGAGCAGTTCTTC. This gives the protein CASGFQGGGGEQFF. The rearrangement joins TRBV27 to TRBJ2-1; D tentatively fits TRBD1 or TRBD2 (5 bases each). This CDR3 spans 14 amino acids. V lost 8 bases, J lost 9 bases, and 20 bases lay in between. Looked up from germline, CDR1 is MNHEY and CDR2 is SMNVEV (reference sequence).

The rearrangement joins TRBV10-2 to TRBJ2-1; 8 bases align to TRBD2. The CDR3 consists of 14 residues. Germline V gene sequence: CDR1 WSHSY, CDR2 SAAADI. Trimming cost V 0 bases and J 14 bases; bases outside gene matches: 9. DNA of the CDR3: TGCGCCAGCAGTGAGTCGGGGTTGGGGACTAGGAAGTTCTTC. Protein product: CASSESGLGTRKFF.

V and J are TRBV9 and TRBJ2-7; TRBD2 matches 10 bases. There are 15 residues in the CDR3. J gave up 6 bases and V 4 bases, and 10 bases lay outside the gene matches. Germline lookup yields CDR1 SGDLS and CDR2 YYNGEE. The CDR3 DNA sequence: TGTGCCAGCAGCCTAAGTCCAGCGGGAGGGAGCGAGCAGTACTTC. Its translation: CASSLSPAGGSEQYF.

CDR3 protein: CASSLSGTSIPETQYF. CDR3 sequence (DNA): TGTGCCAGCAGCTTATCTGGGACTAGTATTCCGGAGACCCAGTACTTC. This sequence joins TRBV7-9 and TRBJ2-5, with TRBD2 matching over 8 bases. CDR1 SEHNR and CDR2 FQNEAQ come from the germline V gene (reference sequence). This CDR3 has 16 amino acids. With V trimmed by 2 bases and J by 5 bases, 10 bases remained unmatched.

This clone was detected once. The CDR3 DNA is TGTGCCAGCAGGTCTTCTAGCACAGATACGCAGTATTTT. As protein: CASRSSSTDTQYF. This chain joins TRBV6-5 and TRBJ2-3; D unclear. Germline lookup yields CDR1 MNHEY and CDR2 SVGAGI. Trimming removed 6 bases at V and 0 bases at J, with 7 bases between. The length of the CDR3 is 13 residues.

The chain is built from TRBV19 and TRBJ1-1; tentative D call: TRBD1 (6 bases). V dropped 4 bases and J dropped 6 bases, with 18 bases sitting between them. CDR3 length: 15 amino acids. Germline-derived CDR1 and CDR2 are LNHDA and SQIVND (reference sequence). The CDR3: CASSTRRGYSAEAFF. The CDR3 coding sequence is TGTGCCAGTAGTACCCGAAGGGGGTATAGCGCTGAAGCTTTCTTT.

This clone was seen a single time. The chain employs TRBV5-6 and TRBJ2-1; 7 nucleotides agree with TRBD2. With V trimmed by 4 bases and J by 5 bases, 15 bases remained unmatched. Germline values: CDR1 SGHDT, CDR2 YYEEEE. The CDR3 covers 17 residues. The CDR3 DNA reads TGTGCCAGCAGCCAGGGTATGGGAGGGGTCGCCCACAATGAGCAGTTCTTC. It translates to CASSQGMGGVAHNEQFF.

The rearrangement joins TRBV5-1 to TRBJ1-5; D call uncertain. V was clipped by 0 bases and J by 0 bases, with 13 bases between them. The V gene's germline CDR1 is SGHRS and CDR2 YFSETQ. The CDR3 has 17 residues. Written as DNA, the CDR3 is TGCGCCAGCAGCTTGGAACCGGGAGAGGGTAGCAATCAGCCCCAGCATTTT. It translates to CASSLEPGEGSNQPQHF.